What follows are 16 T cell receptor beta chains derived from one specimen sequenced in a study of regulatory T cells in long-lasting Graves disease. CDR3-region Arm-PCR and iRepertoire HTBI primers produced the TCR beta libraries. One entry per CDR3 protein results from TCRdb running MiXCR on the multiplex PCR reads. Among fewer than 450,000 distinct CDR3 sequences listed, roughly a quarter were seen once. Time point: persistent/refractory GD, antithyroid drugs over 5 years with positive TRAb. Extracted RNA from PBMCs served as the source of the TCR library. Specimen: peripheral blood mononuclear cells (PBMCs), collected when the disease was refractory, from a patient treated with antithyroid drugs. Receptors were obtained from a female donor with Graves disease.

This clonotype was seen ten or more times. The rearrangement uses TRBV3-1 and TRBJ2-7; 9 bases match TRBD2. Germline CDR1 reads LGHDT; CDR2 reads YNNKEL (reference sequence). The length of the CDR3 is 12 residues. V gave up 4 bases and J gave up 9 bases; unmatched junction bases: 4. Here the CDR3 reads CASSPRTSVQYF. Written as DNA, the CDR3 is TGTGCCAGCAGCCCGCGGACTAGCGTGCAGTACTTC.

The V and J genes are TRBV28 and TRBJ2-1; D remains ambiguous. This CDR3 is built from 16 residues. The germline V gene encodes CDR1 MDHEN and CDR2 SYDVKM. Trimming stripped 0 bases from V and 0 bases from J, with 9 bases between. CDR3 sequence (DNA): TGTGCCAGCAGTTTATGGGATCATTTCTCCTACAATGAGCAGTTCTTC. It is translated as CASSLWDHFSYNEQFF.

This clonotype was detected a few times. This chain joins TRBV9 and TRBJ2-7; D uncertain. CDR3 length: 14 amino acids. Trimming left V 0 bases short and J 0 bases short, with 7 bases between. Germline assignment: CDR1 SGDLS and CDR2 YYNGEE. CDR3 DNA: TGTGCCAGCAGCGTAGGGGTTTTCTCCTACGAGCAGTACTTC. Translated: CASSVGVFSYEQYF.

This clonotype was recorded many times. This chain uses TRBV28 with TRBJ1-1; no reliable D call. There are 13 residues in the CDR3. V was pared by 6 bases and J by 3 bases, with 11 bases between. Germline V lookup: CDR1 MDHEN, CDR2 SYDVKM. The CDR3, as DNA: TGTGCCAGCAGCACAAATCGGGACACTGAAGCTTTCTTT. It codes for CASSTNRDTEAFF.

This clonotype was counted only a few times. The chain joins TRBV3-1 to TRBJ2-7; D ambiguous. This CDR3 region has 13 residues. V was cut by 4 bases and J by 0 bases, with 7 bases left in between. In germline, CDR1 is LGHDT, CDR2 YNNKEL (reference sequence). As DNA, the CDR3 is TGTGCCAGCAGCCGCCCCCTCTCCTACGAGCAGTACTTC. It yields the protein CASSRPLSYEQYF.

As for this clonotype: One end of the junction is discordant with germline, which a read error may explain. The chain has TRBV5-1 and TRBJ1-2, with D uncertain. The CDR3 has 13 residues. Per germline, CDR1 SGHRS and CDR2 YFSETQ. The CDR3 nucleotides are TGTGCCAGCAGCTTGGATGGGGACTATGGCTACACCTTC. It codes for CASSLDGDYGYTF.

Many counts were recorded for this clonotype. The gene calls are TRBV27 and TRBJ1-1; 9 positions match TRBD1. Germline CDR1 reads MNHEY; CDR2 reads SMNVEV (reference sequence). CDR3 length: 17 amino acids. V shed 5 bases, J shed 5 bases, and the junction held 15 bases outside the gene matches. DNA for the CDR3: TGTGCCAGCAGTAGTGGACAGGGGCGAATTGGTGTGACTGAAGCTTTCTTT. It codes for CASSSGQGRIGVTEAFF.

V usage is TRBV6-2 or TRBV6-3 and J usage is TRBJ2-5; 13 nucleotides line up with TRBD2. In germline, CDR1 is MNHEY, CDR2 SVGEGT. The CDR3 runs to 13 residues. V shed 8 bases and J 3 bases; nucleotides not matched to a gene: 0. The DNA of the CDR3 is TGTGCCAGCGGACTAGCGGGAGAAGAGACCCAGTACTTC. It translates to CASGLAGEETQYF.

This clonotype was counted between two and nine times. The genes are TRBV28 and TRBJ1-3; D unresolved. There are 14 residues in the CDR3. CDR1 is MDHEN and CDR2 is SYDVKM in the germline V gene. The V end was cut by 7 bases, the J end by 2 bases, with 12 bases between. The CDR3 region is CASTPGAAGNTIYF. For the CDR3, the DNA is TGTGCCAGCACCCCGGGCGCAGCTGGAAACACCATATATTTT.

This clonotype has ten or more counts. The chain recombines TRBV20-1 with TRBJ2-7; the match to TRBD2 covers 7 bases. CDR3 length: 15 amino acids. Germline CDR1 and CDR2: DFQATT and SNEGSKA (reference sequence). With 0 bases clipped from V and 2 bases from J, the junction kept 7 bases outside the gene matches. DNA for the CDR3: TGCAGTGCTAGAGATCCTCTAGCGGCAGCCTACGAGCAGTACTTC. Protein sequence: CSARDPLAAAYEQYF.

This clonotype was found once. The chain links TRBV6-2 or TRBV6-3 to TRBJ2-5; 8 bases are a match to TRBD2. The DNA end favors TRBJ2-1, so the J call may be wrong. CDR1 MNHEY and CDR2 SVGEGT come from the germline V gene. This CDR3 has 13 residues. The CDR3 spells CASRQTSDNEQFF. DNA of the CDR3: TGTGCCAGCAGGCAGACTAGCGACAATGAGCAGTTCTTC.

The V and J genes are TRBV7-9 and TRBJ1-4; D remains unclear. This CDR3 comprises 13 residues. The germline gives CDR1 SEHNR, CDR2 FQNEAQ (reference sequence). Trimming left V 6 bases short and J 15 bases short, with 20 bases between. The CDR3 sequence is CASSPGPSERMFF. The CDR3 coding sequence is TGTGCCAGCAGTCCCGGGCCCAGCGAAAGGATGTTTTTT.

This clonotype came up a few times. This chain joins TRBV4-1 and TRBJ1-2; the D is unclear. CDR1 and CDR2 from the germline V gene are MGHRA and YSYEKL. V was clipped by 0 bases and J by 1 base, with 9 bases between them. CDR3 length: 15 amino acids. This CDR3 is CASSQDASLNYGYTF. Here the CDR3 DNA reads TGCGCCAGCAGCCAAGACGCCAGTCTTAACTATGGCTACACCTTC.

This clonotype appeared many times. V gene TRBV11-2 combines with J gene TRBJ1-1; unclear D gene. The V end lost 2 bases, the J end lost 1 base, and 8 bases lay between the germline ends. Germline-derived CDR1 and CDR2 are SGHAT and FQNNGV. This CDR3 comprises 14 residues. CDR3 sequence reads: CASSLNIKNTEAFF. In nucleotides, the CDR3 is TGTGCCAGCAGCTTAAACATAAAGAACACTGAAGCTTTCTTT.

The chain recombines TRBV7-9 with TRBJ2-7; 9 bases are a match to TRBD2. The V gene end was trimmed by 1 base and the J gene end by 4 bases; junction bases not matched to a gene: 5. In germline, CDR1 is SEHNR, CDR2 FQNEAQ (reference sequence). The CDR3 has 15 amino acids. CDR3 DNA sequence: TGTGCCAGCAGCTTAGTTCCTAGCGGGACGTACGAGCAGTACTTC. Translating gives CASSLVPSGTYEQYF.

Many counts were recorded for this clonotype. The chain links TRBV20-1 to TRBJ1-2; unclear D gene. Germline V gives CDR1 DFQATT, CDR2 SNEGSKA (reference sequence). This CDR3 region has 10 residues. Trimming stripped 7 bases from V and 4 bases from J, with 7 bases between. CDR3 residues: CSGWSYGYTF. CDR3 in DNA: TGCAGTGGATGGAGCTATGGCTACACCTTC.